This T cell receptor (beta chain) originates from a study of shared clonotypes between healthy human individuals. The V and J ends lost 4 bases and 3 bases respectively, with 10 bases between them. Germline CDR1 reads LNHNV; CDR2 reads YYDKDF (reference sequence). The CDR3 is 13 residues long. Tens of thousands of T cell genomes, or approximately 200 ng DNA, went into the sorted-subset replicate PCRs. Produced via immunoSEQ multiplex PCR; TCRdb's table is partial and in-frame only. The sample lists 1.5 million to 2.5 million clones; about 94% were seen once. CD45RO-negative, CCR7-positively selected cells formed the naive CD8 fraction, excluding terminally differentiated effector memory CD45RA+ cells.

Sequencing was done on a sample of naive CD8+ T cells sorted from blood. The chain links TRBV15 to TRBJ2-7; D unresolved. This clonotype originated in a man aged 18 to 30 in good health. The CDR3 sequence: CATSTGIVYEQYF. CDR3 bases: TGTGCCACCAGCACAGGAATTGTCTACGAGCAGTACTTC.